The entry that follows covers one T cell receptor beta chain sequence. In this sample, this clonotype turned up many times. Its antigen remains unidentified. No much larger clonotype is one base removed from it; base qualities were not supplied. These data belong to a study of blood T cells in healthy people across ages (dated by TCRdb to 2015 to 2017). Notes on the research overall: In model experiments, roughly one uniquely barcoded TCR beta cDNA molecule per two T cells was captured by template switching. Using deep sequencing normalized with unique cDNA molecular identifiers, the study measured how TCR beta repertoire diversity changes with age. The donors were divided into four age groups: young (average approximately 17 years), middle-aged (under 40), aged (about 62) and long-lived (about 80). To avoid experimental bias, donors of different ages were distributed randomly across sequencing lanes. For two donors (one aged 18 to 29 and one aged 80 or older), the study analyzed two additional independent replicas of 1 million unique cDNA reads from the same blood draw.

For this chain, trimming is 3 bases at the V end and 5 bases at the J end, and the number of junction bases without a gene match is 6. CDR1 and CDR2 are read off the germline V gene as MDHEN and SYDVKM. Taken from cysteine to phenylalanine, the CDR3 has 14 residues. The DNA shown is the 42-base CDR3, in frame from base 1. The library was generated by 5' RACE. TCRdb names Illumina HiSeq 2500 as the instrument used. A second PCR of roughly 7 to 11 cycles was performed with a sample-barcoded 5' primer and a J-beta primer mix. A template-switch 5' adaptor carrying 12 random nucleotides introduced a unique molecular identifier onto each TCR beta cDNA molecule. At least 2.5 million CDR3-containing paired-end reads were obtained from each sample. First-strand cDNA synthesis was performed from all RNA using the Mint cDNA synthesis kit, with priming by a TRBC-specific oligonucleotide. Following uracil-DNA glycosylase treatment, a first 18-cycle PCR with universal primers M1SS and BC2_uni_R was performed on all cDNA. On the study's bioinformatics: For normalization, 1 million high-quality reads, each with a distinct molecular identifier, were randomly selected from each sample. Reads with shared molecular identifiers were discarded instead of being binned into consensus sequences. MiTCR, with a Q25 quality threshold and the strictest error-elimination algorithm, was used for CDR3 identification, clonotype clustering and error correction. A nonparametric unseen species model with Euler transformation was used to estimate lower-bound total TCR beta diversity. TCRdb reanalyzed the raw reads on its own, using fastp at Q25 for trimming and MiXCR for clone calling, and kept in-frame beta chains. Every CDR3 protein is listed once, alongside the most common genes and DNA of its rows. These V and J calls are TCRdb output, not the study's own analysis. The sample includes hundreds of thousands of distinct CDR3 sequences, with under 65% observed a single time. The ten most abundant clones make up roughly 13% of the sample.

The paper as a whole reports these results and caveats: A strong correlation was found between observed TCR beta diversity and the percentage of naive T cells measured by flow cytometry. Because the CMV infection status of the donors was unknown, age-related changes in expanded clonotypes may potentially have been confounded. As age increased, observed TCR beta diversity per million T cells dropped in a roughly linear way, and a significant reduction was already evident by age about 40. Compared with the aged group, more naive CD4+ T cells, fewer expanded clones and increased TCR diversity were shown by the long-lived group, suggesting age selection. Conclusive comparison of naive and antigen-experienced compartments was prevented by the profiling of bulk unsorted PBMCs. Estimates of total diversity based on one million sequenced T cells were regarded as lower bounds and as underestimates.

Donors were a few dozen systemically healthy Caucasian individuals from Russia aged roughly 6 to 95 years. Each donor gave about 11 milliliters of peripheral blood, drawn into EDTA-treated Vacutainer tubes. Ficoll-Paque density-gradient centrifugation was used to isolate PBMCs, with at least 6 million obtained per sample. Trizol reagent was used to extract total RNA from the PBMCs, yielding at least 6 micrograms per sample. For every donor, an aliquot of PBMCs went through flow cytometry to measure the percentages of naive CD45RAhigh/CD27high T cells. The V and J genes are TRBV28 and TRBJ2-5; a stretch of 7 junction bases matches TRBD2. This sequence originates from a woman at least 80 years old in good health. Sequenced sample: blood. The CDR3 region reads CASSFFGGSETQYF. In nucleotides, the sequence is TGTGCCAGCAGTTTCTTCGGGGGGTCGGAGACCCAGTACTTC. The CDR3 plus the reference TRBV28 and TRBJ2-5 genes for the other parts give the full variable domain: DVKVTQSSRYLVKRTGEKVFLECVQDMDHENMFWYRQDPGLGLRLIYFSYDVKMKEKGDIPEGYSVSREKKERFSLILESASTNQTSMYLCASSFFGGSETQYFGPGTRLLVL.